The 27 T cell receptor beta chains given below trace back to one sample, sequenced in a study of blood T cells in healthy people across ages. It was with a sample-barcoded 5' primer and a J-beta primer mix that a second PCR of about 6 to 12 cycles was run. One entry per CDR3 protein, called by TCRdb with MiXCR from the 5' RACE reads. Of roughly 1,500,000 distinct CDR3 sequences listed, roughly a third were seen once; the top ten hold 10% to 12%. Sequenced input: blood. All receptors derive from a woman in her 30s in good health.

This chain uses TRBV20-1 with TRBJ2-7; perhaps TRBD1 as D (6 bases). This CDR3 is 11 amino acids long. The germline V gene encodes CDR1 DFQATT and CDR2 SNEGSKA (reference sequence). Trimming took 4 bases from V and 4 from J, leaving 8 bases between them. The CDR3 region is CSANTGYEQYF. The CDR3 nucleotides are TGCAGTGCTAACACAGGGTACGAGCAGTACTTC.

The chain uses TRBV20-1 and TRBJ1-2; the D gene is possibly TRBD1 (5 bases). The germline V gene encodes CDR1 DFQATT and CDR2 SNEGSKA (reference sequence). The V gene lost 1 base and the J gene lost 3 bases, with 18 bases spanning the gap. The CDR3 runs to 16 residues. CDR3 region: CSARGQGGSHDYGYTF. CDR3 DNA sequence: TGCAGTGCTAGAGGGCAGGGAGGTTCCCACGACTATGGCTACACCTTC.

Details on this clonotype: At one end the junction does not follow the germline gene, possibly because of a read error. V is TRBV11-2 and J is TRBJ2-5, with a possible D match to TRBD1 (6 bases). This CDR3 is built from 14 residues. Germline loops: CDR1 SGHAT, CDR2 FQNNGV. The CDR3 is CAGSYRVPRETQYF. The CDR3 DNA reads as TGTGCCGGCAGCTACAGGGTGCCCAGGGAGACCCAGTACTTC.

This clonotype was found a few times. This chain joins TRBV4-1 and TRBJ1-2; 7 bases line up with TRBD1. Germline trimming cut 1 base from V and 5 bases from J; bases unmatched to any gene: 4. From germline, CDR1 is MGHRA and CDR2 YSYEKL. The CDR3 is 14 amino acids. Here the CDR3 DNA reads TGCGCCAGCAGCCAAGTCTTGACAGGGTATGGCTACACCTTC. Protein sequence: CASSQVLTGYGYTF.

The chain uses TRBV28 and TRBJ2-7; D uncertain. Trimming stripped 8 bases from V and 0 bases from J, with 14 bases between. The CDR3 has 14 amino acids. Germline lookup yields CDR1 MDHEN and CDR2 SYDVKM. CDR3 bases: TGTGCCAGCTTCGGGTTGGGAAGCTCCTACGAGCAGTACTTC. This encodes CASFGLGSSYEQYF.

Ten or more counts support this clonotype. V and J are TRBV29-1 and TRBJ2-7; 7 bases match TRBD1. J gave up 3 bases and V 8 bases, and 10 bases lay outside the gene matches. This CDR3 comprises 13 residues. Germline values: CDR1 SQVTM, CDR2 ANQGSEA. CDR3 bases: TGCAGCTTTTCTTGGGACAGTAGCTACGAGCAGTACTTC. It is translated as CSFSWDSSYEQYF.

This chain joins TRBV2 and TRBJ2-4; 8 bases are a match to TRBD1. The J call is in doubt because the DNA end fits TRBJ2-7 better. The CDR3 length is 15 residues. CDR1 SNHLY and CDR2 FYNNEI come from the germline V gene. DNA of the CDR3: TGTGCCAGCAGTGAAGTATCACAGGGGGAGGACGAGCAGTACTTC. This codes for CASSEVSQGEDEQYF.

A note on this clonotype: One end of the junction is discordant with germline, which a read error may explain. The rearrangement joins TRBV29-1 to TRBJ1-2, with D unclear. The CDR3 spans 12 residues. The germline gives CDR1 SQVTM, CDR2 ANQGSEA. CDR3 sequence: CSGEGEAYGYTF. DNA for the CDR3: TGCAGCGGTGAAGGAGAAGCCTATGGCTACACCTTC.

V usage is TRBV28 and J usage is TRBJ1-1; D is perhaps TRBD1 (6 bases). There are 13 residues in the CDR3. V was pared by 4 bases and J by 4 bases, with 10 bases between. CDR1 is MDHEN, CDR2 SYDVKM, per germline. CDR3 bases: TGTGCCAGCAGTTGGGGGGGCGGCACTGAAGCTTTCTTT. Its translation: CASSWGGGTEAFF.

The V call is TRBV7-8, the J call TRBJ2-7; TRBD2 might be the D (5 bases). This CDR3 spans 14 amino acids. Between the trimmed V and J ends, which lost 0 bases and 4 bases, there was a span of 10 bases. The germline CDR1 and CDR2 sequences are SGHVS and FQNEAQ. In DNA, the CDR3 is TGTGCCAGCAGCTTAGCGGATCCGGGATACGAGCAGTACTTC. The encoded protein is CASSLADPGYEQYF.

Regarding this clonotype: A much bigger clone sits one base away, suggesting this may be a read error. This sequence joins TRBV20-1 and TRBJ2-7, with unresolved D. This CDR3 is built from 13 residues. Trimming cost V 3 bases and J 2 bases, with 11 bases left between them. Germline assignment: CDR1 DFQATT and CDR2 SNEGSKA (reference sequence). CDR3 region: CSASGQRPYEQYF. DNA for the CDR3: TGCAGTGCTAGTGGGCAGAGGCCCTACGAGCAGTACTTC.

The rearrangement uses TRBV7-2 and TRBJ1-6, with TRBD1 matching over 8 bases. Germline V gene lookup returns CDR1 SGHTA and CDR2 FQGNSA. This CDR3 has 15 amino acids. V gave up 4 bases and J gave up 6 bases; unmatched junction bases: 5. As DNA, the CDR3 is TGTGCCAGCAGCTCGGACAGGGTGGGTAATTCACCCCTCCACTTT. As protein: CASSSDRVGNSPLHF.

The chain joins TRBV12-3 or TRBV12-4 to TRBJ1-2, with 8 bases that match TRBD1. The CDR3 length is 13 residues. Trimming cost V 6 bases and J 3 bases; bases outside gene matches: 3. As DNA, the CDR3 is TGTGCCAGCAGGCGGGGACAGGACTATGGCTACACCTTC. Translation: CASRRGQDYGYTF.

Concerning this clonotype: A much larger clone is a single base away; this may be a read error. V and J are TRBV4-1 and TRBJ1-2, with D hard to call. CDR1 and CDR2 (germline): MGHRA, YSYEKL. The CDR3 has 14 amino acids. The DNA of the CDR3 is TGCGCCAGCAACCAAGGTCGCCTCACGAGGGGCTACACCTTC. It codes for CASNQGRLTRGYTF.

The chain has TRBV27 and TRBJ1-2; TRBD1 aligns across 9 bases. The CDR3 spans 14 residues. The ends lost 7 bases at V and 6 bases at J; junction bases unmatched: 9. Germline loops: CDR1 MNHEY, CDR2 SMNVEV (reference sequence). Written as DNA, the CDR3 is TGTGCCAGCAAACCAGGCTGGACAGGGGATGGCTACACCTTC. It encodes CASKPGWTGDGYTF.

This chain's CDR3 is CASSSTTSYNEQFF. CDR3 sequence (DNA): TGTGCCAGCAGTTCTACAACCTCCTACAATGAGCAGTTCTTC. The chain is built from TRBV11-2 and TRBJ2-1; D remains ambiguous. The V gene's germline CDR1 is SGHAT and CDR2 FQNNGV. The germline V and J ends were trimmed by 6 bases and 0 bases, with 9 bases remaining between them. The CDR3 consists of 14 residues. The whole variable domain, filled in from reference TRBV11-2 and TRBJ2-1, reads EAGVAQSPRYKIIEKRQSVAFWCNPISGHATLYWYQQILGQGPKLLIQFQNNGVVDDSQLPKDRFSAERLKGVDSTLKIQPAKLEDSAVYLCASSSTTSYNEQFFGPGTRLTVL.

Points on this clonotype: This could be a read error, since a much larger clone is one nucleotide away. This sequence joins TRBV3-1 and TRBJ2-4, with a weak D call TRBD2 (6 bases). This CDR3 region has 17 residues. Germline CDR1 and CDR2: LGHDT and YNNKEL (reference sequence). V lost 0 bases to trimming and J lost 1 base, with 13 bases between them. CDR3 nucleotide sequence: TGTGCCAGCAGCCAAGAATTGCGGGGCTCGGCCAAAAACATTCAGTACTTC. Translated: CASSQELRGSAKNIQYF.

The sample holds a few counts of this clonotype. The rearrangement uses TRBV6-1 and TRBJ2-3; 8 nucleotides agree with TRBD2. The germline V gene has CDR1 MNHNS and CDR2 SASEGT. After removal of 3 bases from V and 2 bases from J, the junction contained 4 bases not matched to a gene. The CDR3 has 15 amino acids. The CDR3 is CASSDGTRDTDTQYF. Here the CDR3 DNA reads TGTGCCAGCAGTGACGGGACTAGAGACACAGATACGCAGTATTTT.

This clonotype has only a few counts. The V and J genes are TRBV20-1 and TRBJ2-7, with 12 bases that match TRBD2. The CDR3 has 17 amino acids. V was clipped by 3 bases and J by 7 bases; unmatched bases: 16. Germline CDR1 and CDR2: DFQATT and SNEGSKA (reference sequence). The DNA for the CDR3 is TGCAGTGCTAGGAGTCAAAGTACTAGCGGGGGGTTCAGGGAGCAGTACTTC. This gives the protein CSARSQSTSGGFREQYF.

A single count supports this clonotype. The chain is built from TRBV20-1 and TRBJ1-2, with a possible D match to TRBD1 (6 bases). The CDR3 is 14 amino acids. CDR1 is DFQATT, CDR2 SNEGSKA, per germline (reference sequence). Trimming shortened V by 1 base and J by 5 bases, and 14 bases separated the two germline ends. CDR3 sequence reads: CSARVGRGEYGYTF. The DNA of the CDR3 is TGCAGTGCTAGAGTCGGCAGGGGCGAATATGGCTACACCTTC.

The V gene is TRBV7-3, the J gene TRBJ2-3; possibly TRBD1 or TRBD2 for D (5 bases each). Trimming stripped 4 bases from V and 4 bases from J, with 12 bases between. Looked up from germline, CDR1 is SGHTA and CDR2 is FQGTGA. This CDR3 region has 14 residues. The DNA for the CDR3 is TGTGCCAGCAGCTCCGTGGGGGAGTCAGATACGCAGTATTTT. Translated, it gives CASSSVGESDTQYF.

The chain carries TRBV7-9 and TRBJ2-5; D gene unclear. The CDR3 has 15 residues. Trimming left V 1 base short and J 5 bases short, with 14 bases between. Germline V lookup: CDR1 SEHNR, CDR2 FQNEAQ (reference sequence). The DNA for the CDR3 is TGTGCCAGCAGCTTAGAATGGACCGCACGGGAGACCCAGTACTTC. Encoded protein: CASSLEWTARETQYF.

The J gene is TRBJ2-3, the V gene TRBV5-1; D assignment may be TRBD1 or TRBD2 (6 bases each). Germline V CDR1 and CDR2: SGHRS, YFSETQ. The CDR3 spans 16 residues. With 6 bases removed from V and 5 bases from J, the gap between germline ends came to 22 bases. Here the CDR3 reads CASKLGTGGGGDTQYF. DNA for the CDR3: TGCGCCAGCAAACTCGGGACTGGCGGAGGGGGAGATACGCAGTATTTT.

This clonotype was counted only a few times. The chain combines TRBV7-9 with TRBJ2-7; no clear D. Germline CDR1 SEHNR, CDR2 FQNEAQ (reference sequence). The CDR3 sequence is 14 residues long. Trimming removed 5 bases from V and 0 bases from J, with 11 bases in between. The DNA for the CDR3 is TGTGCCAGCAGCCCACGGTGGACCTCCTACGAGCAGTACTTC. It translates to CASSPRWTSYEQYF. The full variable domain, its missing parts supplied by reference TRBV7-9 and TRBJ2-7, is DTGVSQNPRHKITKRGQNVTFRCDPISEHNRLYWYRQTLGQGPEFLTYFQNEAQLEKSRLLSDRFSAERPKGSFSTLEIQRTEQGDSAMYLCASSPRWTSYEQYFGPGTRLTVT.

This sequence joins TRBV10-3 and TRBJ2-3; D remains unclear. Germline V lookup: CDR1 ENHRY, CDR2 SYGVKD. V was shortened by 2 bases and J by 2 bases, with 14 bases between the two germline ends. There are 16 residues in the CDR3. The CDR3 DNA reads as TGTGCCATCAGTGAGCCGACGGGTTCCTTCACAGATACGCAGTATTTT. It yields the protein CAISEPTGSFTDTQYF.

The rearrangement links TRBV18 to TRBJ2-1; D might be TRBD2 (6 bases). The germline CDR1 and CDR2 sequences are KGHSH and LQKENI. The CDR3 has 13 amino acids. Trimming took off 3 bases at V and 10 bases at J, with 13 bases between the two ends. The CDR3 loop is CASSPWRDGEQFF. Written as DNA, the CDR3 is TGTGCCAGCTCACCGTGGAGGGATGGGGAGCAGTTCTTC.

CDR3 sequence reads: CSATAGTRPDAQYF. As DNA, the CDR3 is TGCAGTGCAACCGCCGGGACTAGGCCCGATGCGCAGTATTTT. This chain joins TRBV20-1 and TRBJ2-3; 8 positions match TRBD2. The CDR3 contains 14 residues. V lost 6 bases, J lost 10 bases, and 15 bases stayed unmatched. Germline assignment: CDR1 DFQATT and CDR2 SNEGSKA (reference sequence).